This T cell receptor beta chain is drawn from a study of blood T cell repertoires in COVID-19. Study-level background: Specimens from acute and convalescent COVID-19 originated in the United States, Italy and Spain. The analysed material was cDNA or gDNA that came from T cells, B-cell-depleted T cells, or PBMCs.

The CDR3 totals 15 residues. Trimming took 4 bases from V and 5 from J, leaving 17 bases between them. Germline V gene sequence: CDR1 SGHAT, CDR2 FQNNGV. In the original analysis: Amplified reference gene primers provided the basis for estimating nucleated cell counts. Sequencing was performed with immunoSEQ multiplex PCR; in TCRdb, only in-frame clones are kept and a portion is missing. V and J calls and clone size are those listed in that table; D and trimming were worked out from the DNA. The table lists roughly 100,000 clones, 75% to 85% of them singletons, with around a tenth in the top ten. The sequenced sample consisted of peripheral blood. This rearrangement joins TRBV11-2 to TRBJ1-1, with D maybe TRBD1 (5 bases). The clonotype originates from a woman in her 70s with acute or convalescent COVID-19. This CDR3 is CASSSATVKGTEAFF. CDR3 nucleotide sequence: TGTGCCAGCAGCTCAGCGACGGTAAAGGGGACTGAAGCTTTCTTT.